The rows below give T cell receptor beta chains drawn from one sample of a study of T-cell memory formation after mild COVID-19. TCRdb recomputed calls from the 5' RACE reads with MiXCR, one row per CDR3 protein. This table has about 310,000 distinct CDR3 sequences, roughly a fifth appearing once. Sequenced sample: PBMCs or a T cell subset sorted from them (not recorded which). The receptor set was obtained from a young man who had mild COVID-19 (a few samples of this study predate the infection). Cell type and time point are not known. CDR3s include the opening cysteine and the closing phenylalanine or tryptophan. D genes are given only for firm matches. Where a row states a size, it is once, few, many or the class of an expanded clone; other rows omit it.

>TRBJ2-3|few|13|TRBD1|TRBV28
TGTGCCAGCAACGAGGGGGCTAGCGATACGCAGTATTTT
CASNEGASDTQYF
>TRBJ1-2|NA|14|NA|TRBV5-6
TGTGCCAGCAGCTTTGTGGGCAGGGTCAATGGCTACACCTTC
CASSFVGRVNGYTF
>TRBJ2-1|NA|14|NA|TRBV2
TGTGCCAGCAGTGCCCCGGAAACCTACAATGAGCAGTTCTTC
CASSAPETYNEQFF
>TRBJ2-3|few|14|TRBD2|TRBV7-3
TGTGCCAGCAGCTTGCTAGCGGACCCAGATACGCAGTATTTT
CASSLLADPDTQYF
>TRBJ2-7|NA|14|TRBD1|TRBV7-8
TGTGCCAGCAGCCTCGGACAGGCGTACTACGAGCAGTACTTC
CASSLGQAYYEQYF
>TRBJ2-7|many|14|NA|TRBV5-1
TGCGCCAGCAGCTTGCCCGGACGGGGCTACGAGCAGTACTTC
CASSLPGRGYEQYF
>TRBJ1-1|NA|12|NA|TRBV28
TGTGCCAGCACGACGGAGAACACTGAAGCTTTCTTT
CASTTENTEAFF
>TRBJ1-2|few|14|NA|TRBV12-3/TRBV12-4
TGTGCCAGCAGCAGACAGGCCATTAACTATGGCTACACCTTC
CASSRQAINYGYTF
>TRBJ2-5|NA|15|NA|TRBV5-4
TGTGCCAGCAGCCCGGTAGGGGGGGGGCGAGAGACCCAGTACTTC
CASSPVGGGRETQYF
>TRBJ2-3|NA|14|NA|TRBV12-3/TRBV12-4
TGTGCCAGCAGCTCGACGGCCAGGGGGGATTCCCAGTATTTT
CASSSTARGDSQYF
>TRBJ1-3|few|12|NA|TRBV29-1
TGCAGCGTTGCAATCTCTGGAAACACCATATATTTT
CSVAISGNTIYF
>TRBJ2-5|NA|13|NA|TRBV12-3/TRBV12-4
TGTGCCAGCAGTTTAGCGACATATGAGACCCAGTACTTC
CASSLATYETQYF
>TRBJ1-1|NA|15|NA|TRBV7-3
TGTGCCAGCAGCGTCCACAGGGTGACGAACACTGAAGCTTTCTTT
CASSVHRVTNTEAFF
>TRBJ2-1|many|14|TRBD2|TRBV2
TGTGCCAGCAGACTAGCGGACTCCTACAATGAGCAGTTCTTC
CASRLADSYNEQFF
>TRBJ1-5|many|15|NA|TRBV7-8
TGTGCCAGCAGCCCGAAGCCGGATAGCAATCAGCCCCAGCATTTT
CASSPKPDSNQPQHF
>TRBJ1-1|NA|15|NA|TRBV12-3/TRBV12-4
TGTGCCAGCAGTTGGTTCGTCGCCAGCAACACTGAAGCTTTCTTT
CASSWFVASNTEAFF
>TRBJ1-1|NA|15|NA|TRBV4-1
TGCGCCAGCAGCCAAGAGGTCCAGGGATGGCCTGAAGCTTTCTTT
CASSQEVQGWPEAFF
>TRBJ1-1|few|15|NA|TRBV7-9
TGTGCCAGCAGCTCGACGGGGAGATGGAACACTGAAGCTTTCTTT
CASSSTGRWNTEAFF
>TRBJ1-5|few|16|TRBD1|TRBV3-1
TGTGCCAGCAGCCAGACAGGGGAGGGTAGCAATCAGCCCCAGCATTTT
CASSQTGEGSNQPQHF
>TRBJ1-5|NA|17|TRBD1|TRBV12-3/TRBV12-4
TGTGCCAGCAGTCTCGGACAGGGGCGAGTAAGCAATCAGCCCCAGCATTTT
CASSLGQGRVSNQPQHF
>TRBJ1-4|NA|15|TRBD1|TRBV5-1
TGCGCCAGCAGCGGACAGGGGGCAACTAATGAAAAACTGTTTTTT
CASSGQGATNEKLFF
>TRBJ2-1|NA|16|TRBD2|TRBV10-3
TGTGCCATCAGTGAGTCTCCGGGACTAGCGATTAATGAGCAGTTCTTC
CAISESPGLAINEQFF
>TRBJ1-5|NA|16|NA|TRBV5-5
TGTGCCAGCAGCTTGGCGGTAAGGTCGGGCAATCAGCCCCAGCATTTT
CASSLAVRSGNQPQHF
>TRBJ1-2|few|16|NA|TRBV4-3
TGCGCCAGCAGCCAGGACTGGGGGTACGCTAACTATGGCTACACCTTC
CASSQDWGYANYGYTF
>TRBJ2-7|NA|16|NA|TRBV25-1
TGTGCCAGCAGTGCGCATTCGGACCAACACCCCGGGGAGCAGTACTTC
CASSAHSDQHPGEQYF
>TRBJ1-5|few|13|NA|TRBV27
TGTGCCAGCAGCCTCAGGGGAGGACAGCCCCAGCATTTT
CASSLRGGQPQHF
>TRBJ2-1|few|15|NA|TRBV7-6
TGTGCCAGCACCAAAGGGAACGGCAAGAACAATGAGCAGTTCTTC
CASTKGNGKNNEQFF
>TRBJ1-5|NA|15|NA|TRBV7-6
TGTGCCAGCAGCTTATTCGGGGGGCCAAATCAGCCCCAGCATTTT
CASSLFGGPNQPQHF
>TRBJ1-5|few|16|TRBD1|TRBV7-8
TGTGCCAGCAGCACCCACAGGGGGCGCGCGGGTCAGCCCCAGCATTTT
CASSTHRGRAGQPQHF
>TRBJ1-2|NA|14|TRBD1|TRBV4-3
TGCGCCAGCAGCCTCGGACAGGGGGAGGGTAGCTACACCTTC
CASSLGQGEGSYTF
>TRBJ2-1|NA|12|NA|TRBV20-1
TGCAGTGCCGGGACGACGTACAATGAGCAGTTCTTC
CSAGTTYNEQFF
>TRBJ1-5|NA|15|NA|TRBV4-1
TGCGCCAGCAGCCGAGGGGGGCCGGACAATCAGCCCCAGCATTTT
CASSRGGPDNQPQHF
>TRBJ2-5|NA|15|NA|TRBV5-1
TGCGCCAGCAGCATAGGACCAAATTCCGGAGAGACCCAGTACTTC
CASSIGPNSGETQYF
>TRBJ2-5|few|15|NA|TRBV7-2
TGTGCCAGCAGCCTCGTGGGGGGGCCTGGGGAGACCCAGTACTTC
CASSLVGGPGETQYF
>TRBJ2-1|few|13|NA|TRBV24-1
TGTGCCACCAGTGACACTCAGGGAGGTGAGCAGTTCTTC
CATSDTQGGEQFF
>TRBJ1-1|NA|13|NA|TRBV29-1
TGCAGCGCCCATCCGGGGGGGCGCACTGAAGCTTTCTTT
CSAHPGGRTEAFF
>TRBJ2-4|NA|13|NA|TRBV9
TGTGCCAGCAGCGTAGGCGTGGATAACATTCAGTACTTC
CASSVGVDNIQYF
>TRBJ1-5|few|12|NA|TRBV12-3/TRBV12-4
TGTGCCAGCAGTTTACAGCATCAGCCCCAGCATTTT
CASSLQHQPQHF
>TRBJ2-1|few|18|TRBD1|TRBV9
TGTGCCAGCAGCGGGGGACAGGGGCCCTCTAGCTCCTACAATGAGCAGTTCTTC
CASSGGQGPSSSYNEQFF
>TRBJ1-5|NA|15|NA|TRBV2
TGTGCCAGCAGTGAAGCCCACAGGTTCAATCAGCCCCAGCATTTT
CASSEAHRFNQPQHF
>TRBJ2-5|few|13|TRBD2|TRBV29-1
TGCAGCGGCGACGGGGGGACGGGAGAGACCCAGTACTTC
CSGDGGTGETQYF
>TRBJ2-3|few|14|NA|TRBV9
TGTGCCAGCAGCGTCTCGATGAGCACAGATACGCAGTATTTT
CASSVSMSTDTQYF
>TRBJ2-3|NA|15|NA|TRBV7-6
TGTGCCAGCAGCTTACGGGGTTTCGGCACAGATACGCAGTATTTT
CASSLRGFGTDTQYF
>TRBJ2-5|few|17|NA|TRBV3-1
TGTGCCAGCAGCCAAGGAGGGTGGCGGGGTGTGAAGGAGACCCAGTACTTC
CASSQGGWRGVKETQYF
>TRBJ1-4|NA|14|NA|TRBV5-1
TGCGCCAGCAGTCGCGGGGGAACTAATGAAAAACTGTTTTTT
CASSRGGTNEKLFF
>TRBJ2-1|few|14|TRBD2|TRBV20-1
TGCAGTGCTCCTCGACTAGCGGGGGGGAATGAGCAGTTCTTC
CSAPRLAGGNEQFF
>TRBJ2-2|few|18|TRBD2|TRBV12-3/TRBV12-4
TGTGCCAGCAGTTTTTGGCTAGCGGGGGGGACGCACACCGGGGAGCTGTTTTTT
CASSFWLAGGTHTGELFF
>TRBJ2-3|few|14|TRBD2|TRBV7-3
TGTGCCAGCAGCTTTAGCGGGCGAGGGGATACGCAGTATTTT
CASSFSGRGDTQYF
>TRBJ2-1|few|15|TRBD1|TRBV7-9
TGTGCCAGCAGCCAAACATACAGGGGGAGGTATGAGCAGTTCTTC
CASSQTYRGRYEQFF
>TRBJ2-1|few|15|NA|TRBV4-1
TGCGCCAGCAGCTCCACGGGGCGCTCCTACAATGAGCAGTTCTTC
CASSSTGRSYNEQFF
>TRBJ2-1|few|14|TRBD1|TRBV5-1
TGCGCCAGCAGCCGGGGACAGGGGTACAATGAGCAGTTCTTC
CASSRGQGYNEQFF
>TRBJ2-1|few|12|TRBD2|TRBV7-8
TGTGCCAGCAGCTCCCAAGCGGGAGAGCAGTTCTTC
CASSSQAGEQFF
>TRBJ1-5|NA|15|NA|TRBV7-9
TGTGCCAGCAGCGGGGGGGGCGCGGGGAATCAGCCCCAGCATTTT
CASSGGGAGNQPQHF
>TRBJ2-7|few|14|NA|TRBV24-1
TGTGCCACCGGCGGTAGTGTCAGCTCCTACGAGCAGTACTTC
CATGGSVSSYEQYF
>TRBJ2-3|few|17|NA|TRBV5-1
TGCGCCAGCAGTGATACCATTGCGGGACCAGGTACAGATACGCAGTATTTT
CASSDTIAGPGTDTQYF
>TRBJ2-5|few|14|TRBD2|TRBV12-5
TGTGCTAGTTCCCCCGGGACTAGCAGGGAGACCCAGTACTTC
CASSPGTSRETQYF
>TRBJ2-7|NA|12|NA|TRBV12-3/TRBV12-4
TGTGCCAGCAGGGACACTTTTTACGAGCAGTACTTC
CASRDTFYEQYF